This T cell receptor beta chain was sequenced in a study of beta chain features in type 1 diabetes. This clone was observed a few times. Its target is unknown. The authors reverse transcribed all of the isolated RNA, so sequencing captured expressed TCRB transcripts. Generated by immunoSEQ multiplex PCR, the TCRdb table keeps only in-frame clones and is missing some. The sample holds around 110,000 clones, 15% to 20% seen once. Overall study results and limits: Within each of all four CD4+ subsets, Type 1 diabetes patients had TCRB CDR3s that were moderately but significantly shorter.

The CDR3 extends over 13 amino acids. Germline V gives CDR1 MRHNA, CDR2 SNTAGT. V gave up 6 bases and J gave up 4 bases, with 13 bases separating them. The sample comprised central memory CD4+ T cells from blood. This receptor was taken from a man younger than 40 with type 1 diabetes. The chain carries TRBV6-4 and TRBJ2-7, with D possibly being TRBD2 (5 bases). The CDR3 DNA is TGTGCCAGCAGCTCTGGGCCGGGGTACGAGCAGTACTTC. Encoded protein: CASSSGPGYEQYF.